The 17 T cell receptor beta chains reported below all come from one sample, sequenced in a study of control samples from healthy donors and cancer patients. Sequencing used immunoSEQ multiplex PCR; TCRdb keeps in-frame clones, though not all of them. Altogether some 150,000 clones are present, 75% to 95% being singletons, with the ten largest covering 3.2%. Sequencing was carried out using blood. These receptors were collected from a man aged 25-40 years in good health.

The chain joins TRBV15 to TRBJ2-7; D unclear. This CDR3 comprises 19 residues. The germline gives CDR1 LNHNV, CDR2 YYDKDF (reference sequence). V gave up 0 bases and J gave up 2 bases, with 23 bases separating them. The CDR3 loop reads CATSRDLGDLKGAPYEQYF. In DNA form, the CDR3 reads TGTGCCACCAGCAGAGATCTTGGGGATTTGAAGGGCGCCCCCTACGAGCAGTACTTC. The full variable domain, in which reference TRBV15 and TRBJ2-7 provide the parts outside the CDR3, is DAMVIQNPRYQVTQFGKPVTLSCSQTLNHNVMYWYQQKSSQAPKLLFHYYDKDFNNEADTPDNFQSRRPNTSFCFLDIRSPGLGDTAMYLCATSRDLGDLKGAPYEQYFGPGTRLTVT.

The chain recombines TRBV18 with TRBJ1-5, with unresolved D. Germline V lookup: CDR1 KGHSH, CDR2 LQKENI. Trimming shortened V by 2 bases and J by 7 bases, and 9 bases separated the two germline ends. The CDR3 contains 13 residues. CDR3 DNA: TGTGCCAGCTCACCAGGGGAGGAACAGCCCCAGCATTTT. Protein: CASSPGEEQPQHF.

The chain links TRBV6-1 to TRBJ2-1; D assignment may be TRBD1 or TRBD2 (5 bases each). The germline V gene has CDR1 MNHNS and CDR2 SASEGT. The CDR3 contains 16 residues. V lost 0 bases, J lost 7 bases, and 16 bases lay in between. The CDR3 sequence is CASSEASGDRGNEQFF. Here the CDR3 DNA reads TGTGCCAGCAGTGAAGCAAGTGGGGACCGAGGAAATGAGCAGTTCTTC.

The chain carries TRBV27 and TRBJ2-1; perhaps TRBD2 as D (5 bases). Germline CDR1 MNHEY, CDR2 SMNVEV (reference sequence). V was shortened by 4 bases and J by 0 bases, with 7 bases between the two germline ends. CDR3 length: 14 residues. For the CDR3, the DNA is TGTGCCAGCAGTTCGGGGAGCTCCTACAATGAGCAGTTCTTC. Its translation: CASSSGSSYNEQFF.

This chain joins TRBV24-1 and TRBJ2-6, with a tentative D call TRBD1 (6 bases). The germline gives CDR1 KGHDR, CDR2 SFDVKD. This CDR3 region has 15 residues. Between the trimmed V and J ends, which lost 9 bases and 1 base, there was a span of 12 bases. The CDR3 coding sequence is TGTGCCACCGGGCAGGGGTTATCTGGGGCCAACGTCCTGACTTTC. Protein: CATGQGLSGANVLTF.

This clone was recorded a few times. The CDR3 sequence is CASSKTGSITGELFF. The DNA of the CDR3 is TGTGCCAGCAGTAAAACAGGGTCGATCACCGGGGAGCTGTTTTTT. This chain connects TRBV2 to TRBJ2-2; TRBD1 is a possible D gene (6 bases). The germline V gene encodes CDR1 SNHLY and CDR2 FYNNEI. V lost 5 bases and J lost 4, with 14 bases in between. The CDR3 length is 15 residues.

The chain has TRBV28 and TRBJ2-6; TRBD2 matches at 11 bases. The CDR3 runs to 20 residues. V shed 3 bases, J shed 0 bases, and the junction held 10 bases outside the gene matches. Looked up from germline, CDR1 is MDHEN and CDR2 is SYDVKM. The CDR3 reads CASSFSSGGSLRSGANVLTF. For the CDR3, the DNA is TGTGCCAGCAGTTTTTCTAGCGGGGGGTCCCTCCGCTCTGGGGCCAACGTCCTGACTTTC.

This sequence joins TRBV12-2 and TRBJ2-7; TRBD2 is taken as the D call from the table, unchecked against the DNA. TRBV12-2 is a listed pseudogene. CDR3 length equals 16 residues. CDR3 protein: CASRSSKRGRTYEQYF. CDR3 coding DNA: TGTGCAAGTCGCTCTTCGAAGCGGGGACGCACCTACGAGCAGTACTTC.

V is TRBV18 and J is TRBJ2-7, with D tentatively TRBD1 (7 bases). The CDR3 runs 14 residues. The V gene's germline CDR1 is KGHSH and CDR2 LQKENI. V lost 4 bases and J 1 base, leaving 11 bases between the germline ends. The CDR3 DNA is TGTGCCAGCTCACTGCGGGACAGTTCCTACGAGCAGTACTTC. As protein: CASSLRDSSYEQYF.

The gene calls are TRBV28 and TRBJ2-6; D remains unclear. Looked up from germline, CDR1 is MDHEN and CDR2 is SYDVKM. The germline V and J ends were trimmed by 7 bases and 2 bases, with 21 bases remaining between them. The CDR3 extends over 18 amino acids. The CDR3 DNA follows: TGTGCCAGCACCAGTTACCTCAGCAGGTTTACTGGGGCCAACGTCCTGACTTTC. It codes for CASTSYLSRFTGANVLTF.

The V and J genes are TRBV24-1 and TRBJ2-7; 8 positions match TRBD1. This CDR3 is 15 amino acids long. Looked up from germline, CDR1 is KGHDR and CDR2 is SFDVKD. V was pared by 4 bases and J by 5 bases, with 9 bases of the junction left unmatched. This chain's CDR3 is CATSDRRTGLDEQYF. DNA for the CDR3: TGTGCCACCAGTGACCGGCGGACAGGGTTAGACGAGCAGTACTTC.

The rearrangement joins TRBV19 to TRBJ1-3, with D perhaps matching TRBD1 (5 bases). The CDR3 sequence is 16 residues long. Looked up from germline, CDR1 is LNHDA and CDR2 is SQIVND (reference sequence). V gave up 6 bases and J gave up 0 bases, with 15 bases separating them. Here the CDR3 DNA reads TGTGCCAGTAGCCCAGGGCGGCCACTCTCTGGAAACACCATATATTTT. This gives the protein CASSPGRPLSGNTIYF.

The rearrangement links TRBV27 to TRBJ1-1, with TRBD1 matching 8 bases. Trimming removed 5 bases from V and 3 bases from J; junction bases left unmatched: 14. Germline assignment: CDR1 MNHEY and CDR2 SMNVEV (reference sequence). The CDR3 has 17 residues. CDR3: CASSPGTGSVPDTEAFF. The CDR3 DNA follows: TGTGCCAGCAGTCCCGGGACAGGTTCAGTTCCGGACACTGAAGCTTTCTTT.

The chain joins TRBV2 to TRBJ2-1; D gene uncertain. Germline assignment: CDR1 SNHLY and CDR2 FYNNEI. With 2 bases removed from V and 0 bases from J, the gap between germline ends came to 8 bases. The CDR3 is 15 residues long. CDR3 amino acids: CASSEPSVSYNEQFF. In DNA, the CDR3 is TGTGCCAGCAGTGAACCCAGCGTCTCCTACAATGAGCAGTTCTTC.

The rearrangement joins TRBV15 to TRBJ1-3; D is undetermined. The germline V gene encodes CDR1 LNHNV and CDR2 YYDKDF (reference sequence). The CDR3 is 15 residues long. Between the trimmed V and J ends, which lost 2 bases and 4 bases, there was a span of 12 bases. The CDR3: CATSRSEGFGNTIYF. CDR3 DNA: TGTGCCACCAGCAGATCGGAAGGGTTCGGAAACACCATATATTTT.

This clone was seen only once. This chain connects TRBV11-2 to TRBJ1-1, with D hard to call. Trimming cost V 1 base and J 3 bases, with 6 bases left between them. The germline CDR1 and CDR2 sequences are SGHAT and FQNNGV. The CDR3 has 13 amino acids. CDR3 in DNA: TGTGCCAGCAGCTTAGCGGTGGACACTGAAGCTTTCTTT. Its protein is CASSLAVDTEAFF.

The rearrangement uses TRBV11-2 and TRBJ1-1; 8 bases are shared with TRBD1. Germline loops: CDR1 SGHAT, CDR2 FQNNGV. CDR3 length equals 14 residues. V lost 4 bases, J lost 5 bases, and 6 bases stayed unmatched. The chain's CDR3 is CASSYTGGRTEAFF. CDR3 sequence (DNA): TGTGCCAGCAGCTACACAGGGGGTCGGACTGAAGCTTTCTTT.